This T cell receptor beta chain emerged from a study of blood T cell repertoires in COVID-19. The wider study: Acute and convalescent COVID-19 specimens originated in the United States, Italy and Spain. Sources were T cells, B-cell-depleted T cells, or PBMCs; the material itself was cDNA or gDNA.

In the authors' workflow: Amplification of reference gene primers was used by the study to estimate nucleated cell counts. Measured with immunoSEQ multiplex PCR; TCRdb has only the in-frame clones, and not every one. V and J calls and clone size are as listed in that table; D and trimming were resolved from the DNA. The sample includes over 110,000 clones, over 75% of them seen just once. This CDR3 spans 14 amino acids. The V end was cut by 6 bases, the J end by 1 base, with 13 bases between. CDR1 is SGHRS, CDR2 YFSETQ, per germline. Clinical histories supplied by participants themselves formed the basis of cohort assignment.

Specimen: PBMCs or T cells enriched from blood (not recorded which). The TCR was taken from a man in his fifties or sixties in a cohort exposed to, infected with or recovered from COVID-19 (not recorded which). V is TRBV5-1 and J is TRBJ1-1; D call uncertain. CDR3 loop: CASTLDITNTEAFF. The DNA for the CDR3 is TGCGCCAGCACCCTTGACATTACGAACACTGAAGCTTTCTTT.